This T cell receptor beta chain was retrieved from a study of T cell responses to AZD1222 COVID-19 vaccine (dated by TCRdb to about 2021). As for the study more broadly: Because spike-specific TCR depth and breadth did not differ between the two schedules, AZD1222 recipients who got a second dose at roughly 4 weeks were pooled with those who got a second dose at roughly 12 weeks. Enrollment into the trials was organized by age into subgroups of 18-55, 56-69 and 70-plus years, and those subgroups contained approximately 150, 30 and 60 TCR-sequenced participants, respectively. TCR sequencing covered 230 or so trial participants: 207 given two doses of AZD1222 and about 26 given two doses of MenACWY control vaccine.

What the research found in general, with its limitations: Spike-specific TCR breadth and depth rose significantly after two AZD1222 doses compared with day 0 and with MenACWY recipients. No day 14 peak-response samples were available, so repertoires were characterized only after the peak T cell response. Epitopes outside the regions mutated in the B.1.351 and B.1.1.7 variants were reportedly recognized by nearly half of the unique spike-specific TCRs. Participants were mostly white British, with more females than males. The authors suggested clonal diversity may have been underestimated. CD4 TCRs associated with the vaccine covered the entire spike protein, and the dominant responses were in regions 160-218 and 743-854. In the small 56-69-year group, the increase in depth fell short of significance, most likely because of low power. Conclusions about previously exposed vaccinees were limited because only six AZD1222 recipients were SARS-CoV-2 seropositive at baseline.

Per the publication, the time point label means: baseline before first vaccination. Samples from vaccinated people were obtained from the UK trials COV001 and COV002, which included a single-blind randomized controlled phase 2/3 trial of AZD1222 (ChAdOx1 nCoV-19) in healthy adults. For TCRbeta chain sequencing, PBMC samples were collected from trial participants at day 0 and at day 28 after the second dose. To note about this clone: Its binding antigen is unknown. The sample holds no much larger clone one base away, and base qualities are not on file.

The germline V gene sets CDR1 to SGHTA and CDR2 to FQGNSA. The junction carries 10 bases between V and J, which are trimmed by 1 base and 0 bases respectively. From the cysteine through the phenylalanine, the CDR3 covers 15 amino acids. Here the CDR3 DNA is all that survives: 45 bases in frame from base 1. The CDR3 regions of human TCRbeta chains were analyzed by immunosequencing. As for the original processing: TCRs in the repertoires were matched against a reference library of SARS-CoV-2-specific TCRs that had been generated with the MIRA antigen-specificity platform. Breadth was defined as the fraction of unique TCRs that were SARS-CoV-2-associated, and depth was defined as the fraction of total T cells that were SARS-CoV-2-associated. Using the MIRA data, every spike-specific TCR was mapped to the spike region that the TCR reacted to and assigned to either a CD4 or a CD8 class. Log10-transformed breadth and depth values were compared by one-way ANOVA with Sidak's multiple comparisons tests. Imported from immuneACCESS, the table was reduced by TCRdb to in-frame sequences with V and J called. These copies leave out some clones; in studies compared against another copy, an unresolved V gene accounts for under half, and the cause of the remainder is not known. For V, J and clone size, that table is used; D and trimming come from the DNA. In all, the sample holds approximately 110,000 clones, and less than 90% of those were seen once. The ten largest clonotypes hold roughly a tenth of the sample.

This specimen was peripheral blood, taken on day 0 of AZD1222 vaccination. This receptor was identified in an adult in good health. The rearrangement combines TRBV7-2 with TRBJ2-7; a confident D gene designation cannot be given. The encoded CDR3 is CASSLVGPSSYEQYF. In nucleotides, the sequence is TGTGCCAGCAGCTTAGTCGGGCCGAGCTCCTACGAGCAGTACTTC. The reference TRBV7-2 and TRBJ2-7 proteins fill in what lies around the CDR3, so the full variable domain reads GAGVSQSPSNKVTEKGKDVELRCDPISGHTALYWYRQSLGQGLEFLIYFQGNSAPDKSGLPSDRFSAERTGGSVSTLTIQRTQQEDSAVYLCASSLVGPSSYEQYFGPGTRLTVT.